The rows below give T cell receptor beta chains drawn from one sample of a study of radiotherapy plus CTLA-4 blockade in lung cancer. Only in-frame clones appear in the TCRdb table, and some are missing; sequencing was by immunoSEQ multiplex PCR. The sample lists about 59,000 clones; roughly 76% were seen once. This specimen was peripheral blood, taken from a patient treated with radiotherapy plus ipilimumab. Receptors originate from a human donor with non-small cell lung cancer whose response to radiotherapy plus ipilimumab could not be evaluated. The CDR3 runs from the conserved cysteine through the conserved F or W. A D gene is named only where the DNA matches it firmly. The listing skips clone size in some rows; elsewhere it reads once, few, many or a size class.

- 17 TRBD2 TRBJ2-2 TRBV5-1 CASSDFQLAANTGELFF TGCGCCAGCAGCGACTTCCAACTAGCGGCCAACACCGGGGAGCTGTTTTTT
- 16 TRBD2 TRBJ2-1 TRBV2 CASLQTSGLSYNEQFF TGTGCCAGCCTCCAGACTAGCGGACTGTCCTACAATGAGCAGTTCTTC
few 14 - TRBJ2-1 TRBV4-3 CASSQSASYNEQFF TGCGCCAGCAGCCAATCAGCGAGCTACAATGAGCAGTTCTTC
- 16 - TRBJ1-2 TRBV5-4 CASSFRTEDANYGYTF TGTGCCAGCAGCTTCCGGACAGAAGACGCTAACTATGGCTACACCTTC
- 15 TRBD2 TRBJ2-1 TRBV5-1 CASSFMTSGNNEQFF TGCGCCAGCAGCTTTATGACTAGCGGTAACAATGAGCAGTTCTTC
- 13 - TRBJ1-2 TRBV30 CAWSGPTGYGYTF TGTGCCTGGAGTGGACCGACAGGTTATGGCTACACCTTC
- 16 TRBD2 TRBJ2-1 TRBV5-1 CASSQRLAVTYNEQFF TGCGCCAGCAGCCAAAGACTAGCGGTCACCTACAATGAGCAGTTCTTC
- 14 - TRBJ2-7 TRBV18 CASSSQGTPYEQYF TGTGCCAGCTCATCCCAGGGGACGCCCTACGAGCAGTACTTC
- 15 TRBD1 TRBJ1-1 TRBV5-6 CASSLGPGQSTEAFF TGTGCCAGCAGCTTGGGCCCGGGACAGTCCACTGAAGCTTTCTTT
once 13 - TRBJ1-1 TRBV7-2 CASSLVRNTEAFF TGTGCCAGCAGCTTAGTCAGGAACACTGAAGCTTTCTTT
- 14 TRBD1 TRBJ1-2 TRBV19 CASSKGQGPYGYTF TGTGCCAGTAGTAAAGGACAGGGACCTTATGGCTACACCTTC
few 13 - TRBJ1-2 TRBV19 CASSIGRAGGYTF TGTGCCAGTAGTATTGGCAGGGCCGGTGGCTACACCTTC
- 13 - TRBJ2-3 TRBV5-1 CASIDAGADTQYF TGCGCCAGCATCGATGCCGGGGCAGATACGCAGTATTTT
few 17 TRBD1 TRBJ2-7 TRBV5-4 CASSQGLGQAQGDEQYF TGTGCCAGCAGCCAGGGGCTCGGACAGGCCCAGGGGGACGAGCAGTACTTC
- 15 TRBD1 TRBJ2-5 TRBV7-9 CASSTPGTGEETQYF TGTGCCAGCAGCACACCCGGGACAGGGGAAGAGACCCAGTACTTC
once 15 TRBD1 TRBJ2-3 TRBV10-3 CAISESGQRADTQYF TGTGCCATCAGTGAGTCGGGACAGAGAGCAGATACGCAGTATTTT
- 17 TRBD1 TRBJ2-7 TRBV29-1 CSVELKGSGTGGYEQYF TGCAGCGTTGAGTTGAAGGGCTCCGGGACAGGGGGCTACGAGCAGTACTTC
- 16 - TRBJ2-1 TRBV5-6 CASSIPGARGIDEQFF TGTGCCAGCAGCATTCCAGGGGCAAGAGGTATCGATGAGCAGTTCTTC
- 14 - TRBJ2-5 TRBV25-1 CASSEWLAPETQYF TGTGCCAGCAGTGAATGGCTAGCTCCCGAGACCCAGTACTTC
- 15 - TRBJ2-4 TRBV5-6 CASSLTQDSKNIQYF TGTGCCAGCAGCTTAACACAGGATTCCAAAAACATTCAGTACTTC
- 13 - TRBJ2-7 TRBV19 CASSIQANYEQYF TGTGCCAGTAGTATACAGGCGAACTACGAGCAGTACTTC
- 15 - TRBJ1-1 TRBV5-1 CASSLNGGSDTEAFF TGCGCCAGCAGCTTGAATGGTGGCAGTGACACTGAAGCTTTCTTT
- 18 - TRBJ1-5 TRBV21-1 CASSKIPPDRGSNQPQHF TGTGCCAGCAGCAAAATACCACCGGACAGGGGTAGCAATCAGCCCCAGCATTTT
- 13 TRBD1 TRBJ1-2 TRBV27 CASSQDRFYGYTF TGTGCCAGCAGCCAGGACAGGTTCTATGGCTACACCTTC
- 14 - TRBJ2-2 TRBV2 CASSGTANTGELFF TGTGCCAGCAGTGGGACAGCTAACACCGGGGAGCTGTTTTTT
- 15 TRBD2 TRBJ2-3 TRBV6-1 CASIKTSGRSDTQYF TGTGCCAGCATTAAGACTAGCGGGAGATCGGATACGCAGTATTTT
once 19 TRBD1 TRBJ2-5 TRBV9 CASTVGVGWTGVRQETQYF TGTGCCAGCACCGTTGGAGTCGGATGGACAGGGGTGAGGCAAGAGACCCAGTACTTC
few 13 - TRBJ1-3 TRBV7-9 CASSLGVRNTIYF TGTGCCAGCAGCTTGGGAGTCAGAAACACCATATATTTT
- 18 - TRBJ2-7 TRBV25-1 CASSDSLRGPIPFYEQYF TGTGCCAGCAGTGACTCCCTACGCGGGCCCATACCATTCTACGAGCAGTACTTC
- 14 - TRBJ2-7 TRBV9 CASSAATETYEQYF TGTGCCAGCAGCGCCGCGACAGAAACCTACGAGCAGTACTTC
- 15 TRBD2 TRBJ2-3 TRBV25-1 CASSPSGSLSDTQYF TGTGCCAGCAGTCCTAGCGGGAGTCTTTCAGATACGCAGTATTTT
few 15 TRBD1 TRBJ1-1 TRBV11-3 CASSEGYRGHTEAFF TGTGCCAGCAGCGAGGGGTACAGGGGCCACACTGAAGCTTTCTTT
- 15 TRBD2 TRBJ2-1 TRBV9 CASSETSGRDNEQFF TGTGCCAGCAGCGAAACTAGCGGGAGGGACAATGAGCAGTTCTTC
- 16 - TRBJ2-3 TRBV4-3 CASSQDGRGGSDTQYF TGCGCCAGCAGCCAAGATGGGCGGGGCGGCTCAGATACGCAGTATTTT
- 16 - TRBJ2-1 TRBV11-2 CASSFGSSLLRNEQFF TGTGCCAGCAGCTTTGGCTCTAGCTTGTTGCGCAATGAGCAGTTCTTC
- 15 - TRBJ2-2 TRBV12-2 CASRLESYEHRGAVF TGTGCAAGTCGCTTAGAGAGCTACGAACACCGGGGAGCTGTTTTT
- 16 TRBD2 TRBJ2-1 TRBV4-1 CASSQVTSGVYNEQFF TGCGCCAGCAGCCAAGTGACTAGCGGAGTCTACAATGAGCAGTTCTTC
- 20 - TRBJ1-4 TRBV23-1 CASSHSRAARLTATNEKLFF TGCGCCAGCAGTCATTCGCGGGCAGCAAGATTAACTGCAACTAATGAAAAACTGTTTTTT
- 18 TRBD2 TRBJ2-2 TRBV11-2 CASSLGLAGASNTGELFF TGTGCCAGCAGCTTGGGACTAGCGGGGGCCTCGAACACCGGGGAGCTGTTTTTT
- 14 TRBD1 TRBJ2-7 TRBV6-6 CASRAGTANYEQYF TGTGCCAGCAGGGCCGGGACAGCTAACTACGAGCAGTACTTC
- 15 - TRBJ1-4 TRBV19 CASRSELTTNEKLFF TGTGCCAGTAGGTCAGAATTGACAACTAATGAAAAACTGTTTTTT
- 13 - TRBJ1-2 TRBV7-2 CASSQTPQGLPFF TGTGCCAGCAGCCAAACCCCCCAGGGGCTCCCTTTTTTC
- 14 - TRBJ2-7 TRBV10-1 CASSGGRSSYEQYF TGCGCCAGCAGTGGAGGGAGAAGCTCCTACGAGCAGTACTTC
- 14 - TRBJ2-1 TRBV7-8 CASSVGTQYNEQFF TGTGCCAGCAGCGTCGGGACTCAATACAATGAGCAGTTCTTC
- 14 - TRBJ2-2 TRBV7-2 CASKRDQNTGELFF TGTGCCAGCAAACGGGATCAGAACACCGGGGAGCTGTTTTTT
few 14 TRBD1 TRBJ1-1 TRBV18 CASSRDREDTEAFF TGTGCCAGCTCACGCGACAGGGAAGACACTGAAGCTTTCTTT
- 17 - TRBJ1-5 TRBV4-1 CASSQRIGEEANQPQHF TGCGCCAGCAGCCAAAGAATCGGGGAGGAGGCCAATCAGCCCCAGCATTTT
few 14 - TRBJ1-3 TRBV10-2 CASSDSGRGNTIYF TGCGCCAGCAGTGATTCAGGGAGGGGAAACACCATATATTTT